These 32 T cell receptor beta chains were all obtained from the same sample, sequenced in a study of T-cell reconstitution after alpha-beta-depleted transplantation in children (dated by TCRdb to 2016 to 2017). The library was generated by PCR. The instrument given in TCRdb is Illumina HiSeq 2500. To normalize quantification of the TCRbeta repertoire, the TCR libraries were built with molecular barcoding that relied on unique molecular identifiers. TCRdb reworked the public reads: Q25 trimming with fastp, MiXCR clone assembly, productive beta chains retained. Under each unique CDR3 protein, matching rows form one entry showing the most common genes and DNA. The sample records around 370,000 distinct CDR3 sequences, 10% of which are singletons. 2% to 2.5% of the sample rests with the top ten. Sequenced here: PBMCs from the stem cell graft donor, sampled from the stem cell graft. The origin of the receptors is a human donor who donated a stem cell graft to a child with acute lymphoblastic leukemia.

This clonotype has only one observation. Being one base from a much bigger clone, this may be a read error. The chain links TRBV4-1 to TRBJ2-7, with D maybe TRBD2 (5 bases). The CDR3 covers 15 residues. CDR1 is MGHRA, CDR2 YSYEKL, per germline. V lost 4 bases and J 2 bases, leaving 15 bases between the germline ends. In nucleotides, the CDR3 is TGCGCCAGCAGCCCAGAGGGCTGGAACACCTACGAGCAGTACTTC. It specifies CASSPEGWNTYEQYF.

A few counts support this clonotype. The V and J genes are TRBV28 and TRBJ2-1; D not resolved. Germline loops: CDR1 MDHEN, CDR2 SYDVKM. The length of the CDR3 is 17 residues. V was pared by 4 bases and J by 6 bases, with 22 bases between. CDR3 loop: CASSSSPLKSLANEQFF. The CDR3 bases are TGTGCCAGCAGTTCCTCGCCCCTTAAATCTCTCGCCAATGAGCAGTTCTTC.

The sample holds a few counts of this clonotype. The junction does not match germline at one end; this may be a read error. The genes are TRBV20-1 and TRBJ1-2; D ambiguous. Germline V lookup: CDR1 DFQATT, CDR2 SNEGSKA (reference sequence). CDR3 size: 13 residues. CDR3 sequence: CSARDTSNYGYTF. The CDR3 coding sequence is TGCAGTGCCAGAGACACTTCTAACTATGGCTACACCTTC.

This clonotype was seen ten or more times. The CDR3 nucleotides read TGTGCCAGCTCCCCAGGGGGCTACGAGCAGTACTTC. The encoded protein is CASSPGGYEQYF. V usage is TRBV7-8 and J usage is TRBJ2-7, with TRBD1 matching over 7 bases. This CDR3 has 12 amino acids. J gave up 3 bases and V 8 bases, and 4 bases lay outside the gene matches. In germline, CDR1 is SGHVS, CDR2 FQNEAQ.

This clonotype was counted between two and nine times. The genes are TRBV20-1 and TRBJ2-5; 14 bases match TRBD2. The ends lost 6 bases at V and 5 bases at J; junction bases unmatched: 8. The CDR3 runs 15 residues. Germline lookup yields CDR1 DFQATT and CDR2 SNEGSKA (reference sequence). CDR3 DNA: TGCAGTGCAACAACCGGGACTAGCGGGAGTGAGACCCAGTACTTC. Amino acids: CSATTGTSGSETQYF.

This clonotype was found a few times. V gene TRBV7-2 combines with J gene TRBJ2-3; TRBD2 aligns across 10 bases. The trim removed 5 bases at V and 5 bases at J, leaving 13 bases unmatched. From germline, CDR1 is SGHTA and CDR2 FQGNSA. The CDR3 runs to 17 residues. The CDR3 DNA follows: TGTGCCAGCAGCCACCGACTAGCGGGCATACCCAAAGATACGCAGTATTTT. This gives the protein CASSHRLAGIPKDTQYF.

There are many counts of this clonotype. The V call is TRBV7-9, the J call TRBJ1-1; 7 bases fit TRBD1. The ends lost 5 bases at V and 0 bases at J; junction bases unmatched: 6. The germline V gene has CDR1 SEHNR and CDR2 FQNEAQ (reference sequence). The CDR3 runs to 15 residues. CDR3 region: CASSKGQVLNTEAFF. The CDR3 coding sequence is TGTGCCAGCAGCAAAGGACAGGTGCTGAACACTGAAGCTTTCTTT. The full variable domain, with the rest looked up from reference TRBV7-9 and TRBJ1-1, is DTGVSQNPRHKITKRGQNVTFRCDPISEHNRLYWYRQTLGQGPEFLTYFQNEAQLEKSRLLSDRFSAERPKGSFSTLEIQRTEQGDSAMYLCASSKGQVLNTEAFFGQGTRLTVV.

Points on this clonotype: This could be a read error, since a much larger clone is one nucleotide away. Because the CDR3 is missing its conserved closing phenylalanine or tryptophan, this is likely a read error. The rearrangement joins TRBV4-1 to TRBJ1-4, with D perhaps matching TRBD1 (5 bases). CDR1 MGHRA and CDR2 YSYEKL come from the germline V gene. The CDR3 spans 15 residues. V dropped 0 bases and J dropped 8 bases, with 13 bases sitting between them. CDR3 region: CASSQETGTGEKLFL. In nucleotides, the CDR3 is TGCGCCAGCAGCCAAGAGACCGGGACGGGAGAAAAACTGTTTTTG.

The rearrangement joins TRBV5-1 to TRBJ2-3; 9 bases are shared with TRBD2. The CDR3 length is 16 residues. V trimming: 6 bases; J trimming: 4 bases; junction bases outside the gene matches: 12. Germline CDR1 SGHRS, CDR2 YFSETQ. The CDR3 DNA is TGCGCCAGCAAGGAACAGCCTAGCGGGATCTCAGATACGCAGTATTTT. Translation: CASKEQPSGISDTQYF.

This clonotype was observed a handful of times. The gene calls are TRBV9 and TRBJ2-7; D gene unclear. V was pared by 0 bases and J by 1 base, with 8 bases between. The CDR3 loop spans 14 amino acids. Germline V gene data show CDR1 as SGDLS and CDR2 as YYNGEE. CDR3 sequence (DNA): TGTGCCAGCAGCGTAGCGACCGGGTCCTACGAGCAGTACTTC. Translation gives CASSVATGSYEQYF.

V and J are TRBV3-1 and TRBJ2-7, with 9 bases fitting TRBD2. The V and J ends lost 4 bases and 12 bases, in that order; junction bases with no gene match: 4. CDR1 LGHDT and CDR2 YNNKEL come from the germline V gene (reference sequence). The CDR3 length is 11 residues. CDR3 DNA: TGTGCCAGCAGCCGAGGTAGCGGGAGGTACTTC. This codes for CASSRGSGRYF.

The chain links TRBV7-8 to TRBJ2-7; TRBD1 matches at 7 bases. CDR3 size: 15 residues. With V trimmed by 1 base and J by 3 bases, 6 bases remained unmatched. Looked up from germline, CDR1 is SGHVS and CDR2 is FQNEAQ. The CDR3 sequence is CASSLVLAGGYEQYF. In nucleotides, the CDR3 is TGTGCCAGCAGCTTAGTCTTGGCAGGGGGCTACGAGCAGTACTTC.

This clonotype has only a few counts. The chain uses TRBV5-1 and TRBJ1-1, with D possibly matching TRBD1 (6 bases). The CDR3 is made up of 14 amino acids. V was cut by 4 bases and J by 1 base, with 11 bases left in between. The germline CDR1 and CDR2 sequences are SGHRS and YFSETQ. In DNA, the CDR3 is TGCGCCAGCAGCCTGGACAGTCCGAACACTGAAGCTTTCTTT. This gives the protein CASSLDSPNTEAFF.

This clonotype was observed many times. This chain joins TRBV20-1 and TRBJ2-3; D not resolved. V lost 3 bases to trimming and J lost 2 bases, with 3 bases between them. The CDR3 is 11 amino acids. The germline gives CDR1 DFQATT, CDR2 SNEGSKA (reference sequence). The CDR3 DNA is TGCAGTGCTAGCCCCACAGATACGCAGTATTTT. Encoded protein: CSASPTDTQYF.

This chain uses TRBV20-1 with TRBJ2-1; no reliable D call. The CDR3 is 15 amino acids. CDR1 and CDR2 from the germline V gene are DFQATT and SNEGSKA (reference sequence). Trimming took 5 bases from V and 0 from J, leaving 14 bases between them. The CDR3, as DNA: TGCAGTGCTTCCCCTATTCTAGGCTCCTACAATGAGCAGTTCTTC. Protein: CSASPILGSYNEQFF.

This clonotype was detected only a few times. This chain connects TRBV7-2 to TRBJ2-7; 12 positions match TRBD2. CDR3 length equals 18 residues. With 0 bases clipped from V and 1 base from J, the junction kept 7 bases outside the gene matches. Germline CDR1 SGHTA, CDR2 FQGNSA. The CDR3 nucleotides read TGTGCCAGCAGCTTAGCTGCGGGCCTAGCGGGAGGGTCCTACGAGCAGTACTTC. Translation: CASSLAAGLAGGSYEQYF. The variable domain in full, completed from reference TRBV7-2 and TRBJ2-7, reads GAGVSQSPSNKVTEKGKDVELRCDPISGHTALYWYRQSLGQGLEFLIYFQGNSAPDKSGLPSDRFSAERTGGSVSTLTIQRTQQEDSAVYLCASSLAAGLAGGSYEQYFGPGTRLTVT.

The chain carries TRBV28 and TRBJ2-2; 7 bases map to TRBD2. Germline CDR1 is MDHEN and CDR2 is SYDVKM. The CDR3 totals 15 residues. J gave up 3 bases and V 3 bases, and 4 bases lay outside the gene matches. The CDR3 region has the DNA TGTGCCAGCAGTTTTGGCGGGAGCGACACCGGGGAGCTGTTTTTT. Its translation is CASSFGGSDTGELFF.

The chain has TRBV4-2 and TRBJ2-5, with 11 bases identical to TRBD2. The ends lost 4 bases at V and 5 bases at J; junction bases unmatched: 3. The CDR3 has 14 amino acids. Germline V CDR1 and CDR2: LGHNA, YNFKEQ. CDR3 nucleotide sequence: TGTGCCAGCAGCCGACTAGCGGGATTGGAGACCCAGTACTTC. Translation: CASSRLAGLETQYF.

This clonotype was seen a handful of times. This chain's CDR3 is CASSGTGTGRYEQYF. The DNA of the CDR3 is TGTGCCAGCAGCGGAACCGGGACAGGGAGGTACGAGCAGTACTTC. V usage is TRBV7-2 and J usage is TRBJ2-7; 9 bases fit TRBD1. Losses at the gene ends were 5 bases for V and 4 bases for J; bases not matched to a gene: 9. The CDR3 is 15 residues long. Germline-derived CDR1 and CDR2 are SGHTA and FQGNSA.

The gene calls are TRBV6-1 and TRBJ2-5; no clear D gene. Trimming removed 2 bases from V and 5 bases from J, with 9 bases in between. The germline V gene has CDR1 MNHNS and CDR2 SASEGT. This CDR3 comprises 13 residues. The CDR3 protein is CASSETKPETQYF. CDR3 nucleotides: TGTGCCAGCAGTGAAACAAAACCGGAGACCCAGTACTTC.

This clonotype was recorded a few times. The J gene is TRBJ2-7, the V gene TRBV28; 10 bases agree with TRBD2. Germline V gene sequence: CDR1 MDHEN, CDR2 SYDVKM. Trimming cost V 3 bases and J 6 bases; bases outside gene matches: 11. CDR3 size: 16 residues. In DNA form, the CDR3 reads TGTGCCAGCAGTTTCCGCGGTTTAGCGGGAGGAAGCGAGCAGTACTTC. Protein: CASSFRGLAGGSEQYF.

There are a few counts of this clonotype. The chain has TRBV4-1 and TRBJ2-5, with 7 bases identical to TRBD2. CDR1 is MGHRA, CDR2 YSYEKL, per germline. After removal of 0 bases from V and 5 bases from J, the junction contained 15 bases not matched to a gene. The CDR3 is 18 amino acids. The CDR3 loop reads CASSQDPAPGGTRETQYF. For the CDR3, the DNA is TGCGCCAGCAGCCAAGACCCTGCGCCGGGAGGCACCAGGGAGACCCAGTACTTC.

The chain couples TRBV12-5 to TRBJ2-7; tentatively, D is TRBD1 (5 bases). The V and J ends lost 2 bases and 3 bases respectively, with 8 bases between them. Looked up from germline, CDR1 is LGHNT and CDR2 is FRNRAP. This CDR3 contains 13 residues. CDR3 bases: TGTGCTAGTGGTTTGTTCACAGGCTACGAGCAGTACTTC. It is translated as CASGLFTGYEQYF. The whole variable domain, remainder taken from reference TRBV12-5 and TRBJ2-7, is DARVTQTPRHKVTEMGQEVTMRCQPILGHNTVFWYRQTMMQGLELLAYFRNRAPLDDSGMPKDRFSAEMPDATLATLKIQPSEPRDSAVYFCASGLFTGYEQYFGPGTRLTVT.

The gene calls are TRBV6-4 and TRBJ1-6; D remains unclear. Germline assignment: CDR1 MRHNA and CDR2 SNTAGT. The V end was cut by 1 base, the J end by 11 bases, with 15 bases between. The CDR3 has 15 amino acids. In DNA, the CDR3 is TGTGCCAGCAGTGACTATAATGGGAATCGGACACCCCTCCACTTT. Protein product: CASSDYNGNRTPLHF.

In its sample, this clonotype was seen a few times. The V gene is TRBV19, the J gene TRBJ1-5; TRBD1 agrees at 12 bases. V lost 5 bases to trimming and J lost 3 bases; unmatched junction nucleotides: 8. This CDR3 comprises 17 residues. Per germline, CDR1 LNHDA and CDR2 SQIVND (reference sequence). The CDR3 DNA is TGTGCCAGTAGTCCGGGACAGGGGGCCATCCCCAATCAGCCCCAGCATTTT. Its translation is CASSPGQGAIPNQPQHF.

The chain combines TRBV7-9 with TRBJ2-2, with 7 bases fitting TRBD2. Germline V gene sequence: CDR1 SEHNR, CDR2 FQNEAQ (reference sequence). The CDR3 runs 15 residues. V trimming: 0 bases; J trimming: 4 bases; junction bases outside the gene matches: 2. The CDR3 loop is CASSLAASGTGELFF. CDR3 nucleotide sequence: TGTGCCAGCAGCTTAGCGGCTAGCGGCACCGGGGAGCTGTTTTTT.

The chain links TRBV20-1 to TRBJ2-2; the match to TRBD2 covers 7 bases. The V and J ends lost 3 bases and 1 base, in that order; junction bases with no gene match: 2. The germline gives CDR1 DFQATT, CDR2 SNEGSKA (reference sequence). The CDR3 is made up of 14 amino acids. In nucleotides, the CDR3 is TGCAGTGCTAGTCCTAGCGGGAACACCGGGGAGCTGTTTTTT. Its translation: CSASPSGNTGELFF.

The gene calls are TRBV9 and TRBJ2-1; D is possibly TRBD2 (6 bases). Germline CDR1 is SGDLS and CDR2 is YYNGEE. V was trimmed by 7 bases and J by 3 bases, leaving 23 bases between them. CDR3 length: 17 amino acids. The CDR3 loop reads CASGRGGAAGLYNEQFF. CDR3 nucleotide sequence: TGTGCCAGCGGGCGGGGAGGAGCGGCAGGTCTCTACAATGAGCAGTTCTTC.

The CDR3 DNA follows: TGTGCCAGCAGACTTCCGGGCCCATTGAAAGTGGGGAATGAAAAACTGTTTTTT. Translation gives CASRLPGPLKVGNEKLFF. The chain recombines TRBV12-3 or TRBV12-4 with TRBJ1-4; D not certain. The CDR3 consists of 18 residues. Trimming removed 6 bases at V and 5 bases at J, with 25 bases between.

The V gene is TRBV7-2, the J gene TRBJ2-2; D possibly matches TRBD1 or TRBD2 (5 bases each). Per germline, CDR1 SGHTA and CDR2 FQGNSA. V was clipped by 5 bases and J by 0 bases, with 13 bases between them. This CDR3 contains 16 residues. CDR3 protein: CASSNVGRTNTGELFF. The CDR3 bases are TGTGCCAGCAGCAACGTGGGACGGACGAACACCGGGGAGCTGTTTTTT. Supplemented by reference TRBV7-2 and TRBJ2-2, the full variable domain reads GAGVSQSPSNKVTEKGKDVELRCDPISGHTALYWYRQSLGQGLEFLIYFQGNSAPDKSGLPSDRFSAERTGGSVSTLTIQRTQQEDSAVYLCASSNVGRTNTGELFFGEGSRLTVL.

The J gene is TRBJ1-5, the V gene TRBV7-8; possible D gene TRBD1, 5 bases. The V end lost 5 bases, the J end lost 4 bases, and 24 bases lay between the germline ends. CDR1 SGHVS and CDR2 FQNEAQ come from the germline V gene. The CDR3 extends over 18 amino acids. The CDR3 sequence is CASSADRGRVVNNQPQHF. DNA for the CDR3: TGTGCCAGCAGCGCGGACCGGGGCCGAGTTGTCAATAATCAGCCCCAGCATTTT.

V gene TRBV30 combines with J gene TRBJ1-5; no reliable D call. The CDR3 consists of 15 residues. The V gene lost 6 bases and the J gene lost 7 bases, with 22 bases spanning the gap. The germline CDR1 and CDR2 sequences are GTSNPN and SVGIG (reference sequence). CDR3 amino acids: CACSKRSPSGQPQHF. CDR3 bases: TGTGCCTGTTCCAAACGAAGTCCCTCGGGGCAGCCCCAGCATTTT.